This paragraph reports one TCR beta chain. Its target is unknown. This CDR3 is 13 amino acids long. V was shortened by 11 bases and J by 1 base, with 12 bases between the two germline ends. Germline CDR1 reads MNHEY; CDR2 reads SVGAGI. The sample is drawn from a study of cytotoxic CD8 clonotypes in ibrutinib-treated CLL. Study-level points and caveats: The study found public clonotypes uncommon, contracting or stable on treatment. Clonality increased at ibrutinib response and stayed stable in sustained remission. At progression, however, it fell back toward baseline. Pretreatment clonality was elevated relative to age-matched healthy donors and paralleled circulating CD8+ T-cell counts.

The protocol was immunoSEQ multiplex PCR, while the TCRdb copy is restricted to in-frame clones and leaves out a portion. The sample lists fewer than 150,000 clones; 84% were seen once. This receptor was obtained from a human donor with chronic lymphocytic leukemia. The chain uses TRBV6-5 and TRBJ1-5, with a tentative D call TRBD1 (5 bases). Sequenced material: PBMCs, taken after 24 months of ibrutinib treatment. CDR3 DNA: TGTGCCGGGGGATGGGGCAGCAATCAGCCCCAGCATTTT. It encodes CAGGWGSNQPQHF.